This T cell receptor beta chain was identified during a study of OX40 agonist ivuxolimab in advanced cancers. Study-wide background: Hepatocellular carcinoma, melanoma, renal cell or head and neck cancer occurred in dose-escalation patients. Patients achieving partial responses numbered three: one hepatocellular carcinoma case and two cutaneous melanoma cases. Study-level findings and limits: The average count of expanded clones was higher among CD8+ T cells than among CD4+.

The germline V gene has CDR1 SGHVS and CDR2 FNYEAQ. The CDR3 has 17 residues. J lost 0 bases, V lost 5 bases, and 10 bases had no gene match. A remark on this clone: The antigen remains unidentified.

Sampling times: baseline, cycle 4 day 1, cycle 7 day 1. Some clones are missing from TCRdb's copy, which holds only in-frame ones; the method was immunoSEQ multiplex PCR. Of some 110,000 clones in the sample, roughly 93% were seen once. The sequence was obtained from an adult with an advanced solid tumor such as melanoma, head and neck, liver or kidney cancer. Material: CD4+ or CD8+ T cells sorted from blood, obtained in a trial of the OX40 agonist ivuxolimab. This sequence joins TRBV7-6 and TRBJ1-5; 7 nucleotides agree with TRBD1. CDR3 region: CASSPRQGTPSNQPQHF. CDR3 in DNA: TGTGCCAGCAGCCCGAGACAGGGAACCCCTAGCAATCAGCCCCAGCATTTT. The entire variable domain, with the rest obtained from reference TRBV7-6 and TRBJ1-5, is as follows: GAGVSQSPRYKVTKRGQDVALRCDPISGHVSLYWYRQALGQGPEFLTYFNYEAQQDKSGLPNDRFSAERPEGSISTLTIQRTEQRDSAMYRCASSPRQGTPSNQPQHFGDGTRLSIL.